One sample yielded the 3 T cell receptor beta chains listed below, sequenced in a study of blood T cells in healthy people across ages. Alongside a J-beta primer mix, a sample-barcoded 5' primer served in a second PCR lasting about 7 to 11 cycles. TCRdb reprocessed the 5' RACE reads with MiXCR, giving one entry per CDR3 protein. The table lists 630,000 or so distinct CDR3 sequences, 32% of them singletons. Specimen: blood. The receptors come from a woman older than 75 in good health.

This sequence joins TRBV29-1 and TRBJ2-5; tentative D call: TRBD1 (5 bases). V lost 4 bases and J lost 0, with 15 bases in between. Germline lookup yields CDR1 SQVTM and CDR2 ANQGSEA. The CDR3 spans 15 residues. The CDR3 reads CSVAGAEPYQETQYF. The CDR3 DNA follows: TGCAGCGTTGCTGGGGCAGAACCGTACCAAGAGACCCAGTACTTC.

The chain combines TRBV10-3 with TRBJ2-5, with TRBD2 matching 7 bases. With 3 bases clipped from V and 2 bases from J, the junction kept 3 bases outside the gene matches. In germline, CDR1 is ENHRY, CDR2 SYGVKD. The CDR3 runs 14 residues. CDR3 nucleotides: TGTGCCATCAGTGACCTAGCGGTTCAAGAGACCCAGTACTTC. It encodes CAISDLAVQETQYF.

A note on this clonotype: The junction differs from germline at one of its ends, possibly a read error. In DNA, the CDR3 is TGTGCCATCAGTTTATGGTCCCGGCGGGGCCCCTACGAGCAGTACTTC. This gives the protein CAISLWSRRGPYEQYF. The V gene is TRBV28, the J gene TRBJ2-7; D might be TRBD2 (6 bases). The length of the CDR3 is 16 residues. Germline lookup yields CDR1 MDHEN and CDR2 SYDVKM.